This is a list of T cell receptor beta chains from one sample in a study of human T cells and chemical hapten exposure. TCRdb re-derived calls from the RACE reads in MiXCR, one entry per CDR3 protein. The sample records just over 95,000 distinct CDR3 sequences, roughly 27% being singletons. The sample in question was whole blood, obtained in connection with sensitization to the hapten diphenylcyclopropenone (DPC). These receptors all stem from a man aged 40-50 years with alopecia areata. Some clones in this sample may be carry-over from other donors' samples. The CDR3 runs from the conserved cysteine through the conserved F or W. A D gene is named only where the DNA matches it firmly. The size entry is marked missing in some rows and otherwise reads once, few, many or a size class.

j_gene,v_gene,abundance,d_gene,CDR3aa,CDR3nt
TRBJ1-1,TRBV10-2,few,TRBD1,CASSESTRGRSTEAFF,TGCGCCAGCAGTGAGTCGACCAGGGGGCGGTCAACTGAAGCTTTCTTT
TRBJ2-1,TRBV12-3/TRBV12-4,few,TRBD2,CASSFGRAGLREQFF,TGTGCCAGCAGTTTTGGCAGGGCGGGACTACGTGAGCAGTTCTTC
TRBJ2-7,TRBV7-9,few,TRBD2,CASSLSGGSSYEQYF,TGTGCCAGCAGTCTCAGCGGGGGGAGCTCCTACGAGCAGTACTTC
TRBJ2-4,TRBV3-1,few,-,CASSQEGENPAKNIQYF,TGTGCCAGCAGCCAAGAAGGCGAGAACCCAGCCAAAAACATTCAGTACTTC
TRBJ1-3,TRBV11-2,-,TRBD1,CASSPLRGQGRMIYSGNTIYF,TGTGCCAGCAGCCCCCTCCGCGGACAGGGGAGGATGATATACTCTGGAAACACCATATATTTT
TRBJ2-2,TRBV7-3,few,-,CASSPLRQDTGELFF,TGTGCCAGCAGCCCCTTAAGACAAGACACCGGGGAGCTGTTTTTT
TRBJ2-1,TRBV20-1,-,TRBD2,CSAVRLAGLDNEQFF,TGCAGTGCTGTAAGACTAGCGGGATTGGACAATGAGCAGTTCTTC
TRBJ1-5,TRBV5-1,-,TRBD1,CASSLDRGQDNQPQHF,TGCGCCAGCAGCCTCGACAGGGGGCAAGACAATCAGCCCCAGCATTTT
TRBJ2-5,TRBV4-2,few,TRBD2,CASSQGGTSGGETQYF,TGTGCCAGCAGCCAAGGGGGGACTAGCGGGGGAGAGACCCAGTACTTC
TRBJ1-5,TRBV28,once,-,CASSPRGPQHF,TGTGCCAGCAGTCCCCGGGGGCCCCAGCATTTT
TRBJ2-7,TRBV6-2/TRBV6-3,-,-,CASSPLQRYSYEQYF,TGTGCCAGCAGCCCACTTCAAAGGTACTCCTACGAGCAGTACTTC
TRBJ2-3,TRBV20-1,-,TRBD2,CSARELAVTDTQYF,TGCAGTGCTAGGGAACTAGCGGTCACAGATACGCAGTATTTT
TRBJ1-3,TRBV7-9,few,-,CASSFAQLGNTIYF,TGTGCCAGCAGCTTTGCGCAACTTGGAAACACCATATATTTT
TRBJ2-7,TRBV28,-,-,CASSPPVGREQYF,TGTGCCAGCAGTCCCCCGGTCGGTCGCGAGCAGTACTTC
TRBJ2-1,TRBV25-1,few,-,CASRMSGGPYNEQFF,TGTGCCAGCAGAATGTCCGGGGGCCCGTACAATGAGCAGTTCTTC
TRBJ2-1,TRBV20-1,few,-,CSRTPTSNEQFF,TGCAGCCGAACCCCCACTAGCAATGAGCAGTTCTTC
TRBJ1-1,TRBV20-1,-,TRBD1,CSAAQGANTEAFF,TGCAGTGCTGCCCAGGGGGCGAACACTGAAGCTTTCTTT
TRBJ2-1,TRBV10-3,-,-,CAISQTGNEQFF,TGTGCCATCAGCCAGACAGGCAATGAGCAGTTCTTC
TRBJ2-1,TRBV20-1,few,TRBD2,CSARPGRIVSGNEQFF,TGCAGTGCTAGACCCGGGAGGATCGTATCGGGCAATGAGCAGTTCTTC
TRBJ1-5,TRBV12-3/TRBV12-4,-,-,CASSLSGAQPQHF,TGTGCCAGCAGTTTGTCCGGGGCTCAGCCCCAGCATTTT
TRBJ2-1,TRBV20-1,-,TRBD2,CSASEVVSGTYNEQFF,TGCAGTGCTAGTGAAGTGGTTAGCGGGACCTACAATGAGCAGTTCTTC
TRBJ1-4,TRBV4-1,few,-,CASSQVSQSNEKLFF,TGCGCCAGCAGCCAAGTTTCTCAGAGTAATGAAAAACTGTTTTTT
TRBJ2-3,TRBV7-8,-,-,CASSVRDMTDTQYF,TGTGCCAGCAGCGTCAGGGATATGACAGATACGCAGTATTTT
TRBJ2-3,TRBV9,-,TRBD2,CASSAGTSGRGDFTDTQYF,TGTGCCAGCAGCGCCGGGACTAGCGGGAGAGGGGATTTCACAGATACGCAGTATTTT
TRBJ1-5,TRBV6-6,-,-,CASSYVLQMSNQPQHF,TGTGCCAGCAGTTACGTGTTACAAATGAGCAATCAGCCCCAGCATTTT
TRBJ1-1,TRBV12-3/TRBV12-4,-,-,CATRDGNTEAFF,TGTGCCACCCGCGACGGTAACACTGAAGCTTTCTTT
TRBJ2-5,TRBV6-1,-,-,CASSEWMGAARGETQYF,TGTGCCAGCAGTGAATGGATGGGGGCAGCCCGGGGGGAGACCCAGTACTTC
TRBJ2-5,TRBV11-1,-,-,CASSMQGRETQYF,TGTGCCAGCAGCATGCAGGGGAGGGAGACCCAGTACTTC
TRBJ2-7,TRBV20-1,-,-,CSAKSSLYEQYF,TGCAGTGCTAAAAGCTCCCTCTACGAGCAGTACTTC
TRBJ2-3,TRBV10-2,-,-,CASTKGGGRGTDTQYF,TGCGCCAGCACCAAAGGGGGCGGGAGAGGCACAGATACGCAGTATTTT
TRBJ1-1,TRBV7-9,-,-,CASSLSSSILNTEAFF,TGTGCCAGCAGCTTGTCTTCAAGCATCCTGAACACTGAAGCTTTCTTT
TRBJ2-7,TRBV28,-,TRBD1,CASSLIQESTGGNEQYF,TGTGCCAGCAGCCTAATCCAAGAATCGACAGGGGGAAACGAGCAGTACTTC
TRBJ2-7,TRBV20-1,-,-,CSAREQQPTYYEQYF,TGCAGTGCTAGAGAGCAACAGCCCACGTACTACGAGCAGTACTTC
TRBJ2-3,TRBV5-5,few,-,CASSFGGFSTDTQYF,TGTGCCAGCAGCTTTGGAGGGTTTAGCACAGATACGCAGTATTTT
TRBJ1-1,TRBV10-3,-,TRBD1,CAISFGQGGVNTEAFF,TGTGCCATCAGTTTTGGACAGGGTGGCGTGAACACTGAAGCTTTCTTT
TRBJ2-2,TRBV29-1,-,-,CSVGGRETAGELFF,TGCAGCGTTGGAGGCAGGGAGACGGCCGGGGAGCTGTTTTTT
TRBJ2-7,TRBV20-1,few,TRBD2,CSASGTSWEQYF,TGCAGTGCCTCTGGGACTAGCTGGGAGCAGTACTTC
TRBJ2-3,TRBV18,many,TRBD2,CASSPPLAGKDTQYF,TGTGCCAGCTCACCACCTTTAGCGGGAAAAGATACGCAGTATTTT
TRBJ2-3,TRBV20-1,-,TRBD1,CSATPGQGLDTQYF,TGCAGTGCTACACCGGGACAGGGATTAGATACGCAGTATTTT
TRBJ2-1,TRBV27,-,TRBD2,CASSWGLSSYNEQFF,TGTGCCAGCAGTTGGGGACTAAGCTCCTACAATGAGCAGTTCTTC
TRBJ2-7,TRBV21-1,-,-,CASRTLVLGGLGHEQYF,TGTGCCAGCAGAACGCTCGTCTTGGGGGGTCTGGGCCACGAGCAGTACTTC
TRBJ2-3,TRBV20-1,few,-,CSATDPSRSTDTQYF,TGCAGTGCAACAGACCCTAGCAGAAGCACAGATACGCAGTATTTT
TRBJ2-5,TRBV5-1,-,TRBD1,CASSSRQGVETQYF,TGCGCCAGCAGCTCTCGACAGGGGGTGGAGACCCAGTACTTC
TRBJ1-1,TRBV12-3/TRBV12-4,-,-,CASSFPEGVNTEAFF,TGTGCCAGCAGTTTTCCGGAGGGCGTGAACACTGAAGCTTTCTTT
TRBJ2-7,TRBV10-3,few,TRBD1,CAISVTGDYEQYF,TGTGCCATCAGTGTGACAGGGGACTACGAGCAGTACTTC
TRBJ2-6,TRBV7-9,few,-,CASSLSVAGANVLTF,TGTGCCAGCAGCTTGTCGGTGGCAGGGGCCAACGTCCTGACTTTC
TRBJ2-7,TRBV6-1,-,-,CAISPQASTRPTYEQYF,TGTGCCATCTCTCCCCAAGCCTCGACCCGTCCCACCTACGAGCAGTACTTC
TRBJ2-5,TRBV20-1,-,-,CSAQTGRGETQYF,TGCAGTGCTCAGACAGGGCGGGGGGAGACCCAGTACTTC
TRBJ2-1,TRBV3-1,-,-,CASSQEAGALLF,TGTGCCAGCAGCCAAGAGGCGGGGGCTTTGCTCTTC
TRBJ2-5,TRBV28,once,TRBD2,CASSSLAGGPSETQYF,TGTGCCAGCAGTTCCCTAGCGGGAGGTCCGTCAGAGACCCAGTACTTC
TRBJ2-3,TRBV5-1,-,-,CASSLVVRWTDTQYF,TGCGCCAGCAGCTTGGTTGTCAGATGGACAGATACGCAGTATTTT
TRBJ2-7,TRBV6-1,few,-,CASSESGDEQYF,TGTGCCAGCAGTGAGTCTGGGGACGAGCAGTACTTC
TRBJ2-1,TRBV19,few,-,CATTTGPYNEQFF,TGTGCCACCACGACAGGACCCTACAATGAGCAGTTCTTC
TRBJ2-3,TRBV20-1,few,TRBD1,CSAITGQGTDTQYF,TGCAGTGCTATAACTGGACAGGGAACAGATACGCAGTATTTT
TRBJ1-5,TRBV2,few,-,CASSESETQPQHF,TGTGCCAGCAGTGAGTCGGAAACCCAGCCCCAGCATTTT